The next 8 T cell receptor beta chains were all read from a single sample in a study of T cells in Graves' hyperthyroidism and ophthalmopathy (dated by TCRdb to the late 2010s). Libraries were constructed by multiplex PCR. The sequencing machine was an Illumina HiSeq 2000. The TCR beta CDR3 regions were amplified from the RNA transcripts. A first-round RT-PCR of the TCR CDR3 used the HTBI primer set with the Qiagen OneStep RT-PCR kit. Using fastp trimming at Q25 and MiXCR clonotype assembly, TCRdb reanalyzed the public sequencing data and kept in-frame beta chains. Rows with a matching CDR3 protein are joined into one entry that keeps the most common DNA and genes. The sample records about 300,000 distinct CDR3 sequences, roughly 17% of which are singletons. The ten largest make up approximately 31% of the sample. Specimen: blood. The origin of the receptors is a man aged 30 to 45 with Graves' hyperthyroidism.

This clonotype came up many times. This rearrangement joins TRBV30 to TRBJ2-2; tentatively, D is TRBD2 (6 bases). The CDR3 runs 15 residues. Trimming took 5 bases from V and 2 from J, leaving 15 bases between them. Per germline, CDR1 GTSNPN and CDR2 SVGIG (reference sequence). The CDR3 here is CAWGGSSGNTGELFF. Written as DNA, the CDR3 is TGTGCCTGGGGGGGGAGTAGCGGCAACACCGGGGAGCTGTTTTTT.

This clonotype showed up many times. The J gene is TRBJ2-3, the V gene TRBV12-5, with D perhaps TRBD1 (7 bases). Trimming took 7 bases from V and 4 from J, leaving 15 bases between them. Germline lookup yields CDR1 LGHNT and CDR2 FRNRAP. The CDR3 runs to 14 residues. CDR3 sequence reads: CASALGGGADTQYF. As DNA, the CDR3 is TGTGCTAGTGCCCTCGGAGGGGGCGCAGATACGCAGTATTTT. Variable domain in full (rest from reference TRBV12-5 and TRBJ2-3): DARVTQTPRHKVTEMGQEVTMRCQPILGHNTVFWYRQTMMQGLELLAYFRNRAPLDDSGMPKDRFSAEMPDATLATLKIQPSEPRDSAVYFCASALGGGADTQYFGPGTRLTVL.

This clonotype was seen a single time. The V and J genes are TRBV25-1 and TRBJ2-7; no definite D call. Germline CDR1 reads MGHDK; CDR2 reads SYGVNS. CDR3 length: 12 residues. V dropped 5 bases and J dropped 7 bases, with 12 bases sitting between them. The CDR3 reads CASSYQDGEQYF. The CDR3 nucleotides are TGTGCCAGCAGTTATCAGGATGGGGAGCAGTACTTC.

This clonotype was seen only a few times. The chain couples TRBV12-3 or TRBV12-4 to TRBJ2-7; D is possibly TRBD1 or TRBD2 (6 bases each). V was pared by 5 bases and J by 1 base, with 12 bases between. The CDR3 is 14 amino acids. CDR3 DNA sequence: TGTGCCAGCAGTACCTGGGGGGCTTCCTACGAGCAGTACTTC. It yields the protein CASSTWGASYEQYF.

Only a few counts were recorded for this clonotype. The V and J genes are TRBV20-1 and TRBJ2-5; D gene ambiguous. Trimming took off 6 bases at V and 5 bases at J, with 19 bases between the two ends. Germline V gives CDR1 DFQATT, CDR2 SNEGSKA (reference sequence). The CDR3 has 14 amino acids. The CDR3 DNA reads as TGCAGTGCCCGAGGACGGCTTACCGGGGAGACCCAGTACTTC. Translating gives CSARGRLTGETQYF.

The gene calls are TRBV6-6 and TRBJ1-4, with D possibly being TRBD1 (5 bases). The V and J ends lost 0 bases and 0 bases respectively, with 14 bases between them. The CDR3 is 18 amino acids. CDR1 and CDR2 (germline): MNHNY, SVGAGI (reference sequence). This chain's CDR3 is CASSYSTGTDSTNEKLFF. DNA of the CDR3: TGTGCCAGCAGTTACTCTACCGGGACGGACTCAACTAATGAAAAACTGTTTTTT.

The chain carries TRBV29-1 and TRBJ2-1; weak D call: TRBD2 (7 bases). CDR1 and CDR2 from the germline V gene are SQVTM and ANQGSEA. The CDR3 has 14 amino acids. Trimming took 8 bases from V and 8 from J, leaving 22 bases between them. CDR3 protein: CSLSGGRGGDEQFF. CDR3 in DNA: TGCAGCCTGTCCGGGGGGCGAGGGGGTGATGAGCAGTTCTTC.

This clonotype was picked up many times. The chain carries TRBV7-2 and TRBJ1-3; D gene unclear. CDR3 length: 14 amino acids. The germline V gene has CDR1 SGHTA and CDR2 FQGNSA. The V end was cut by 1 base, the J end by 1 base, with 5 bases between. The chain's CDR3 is CASSLDNSGNTIYF. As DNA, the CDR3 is TGTGCCAGCAGCTTAGACAATTCTGGAAACACCATATATTTT.